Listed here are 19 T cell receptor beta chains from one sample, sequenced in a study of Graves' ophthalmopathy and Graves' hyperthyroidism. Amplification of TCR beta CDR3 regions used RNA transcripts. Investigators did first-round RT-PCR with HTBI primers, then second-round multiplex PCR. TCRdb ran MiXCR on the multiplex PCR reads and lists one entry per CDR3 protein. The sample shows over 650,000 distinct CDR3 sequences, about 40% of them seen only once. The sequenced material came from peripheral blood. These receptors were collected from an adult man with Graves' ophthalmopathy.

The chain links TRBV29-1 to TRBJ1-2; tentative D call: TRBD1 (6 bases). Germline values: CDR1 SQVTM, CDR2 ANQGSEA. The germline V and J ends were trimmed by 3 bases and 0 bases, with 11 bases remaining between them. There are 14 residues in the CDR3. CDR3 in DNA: TGCAGCGTTGAGCCTGGACAGACTAACTATGGCTACACCTTC. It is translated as CSVEPGQTNYGYTF.

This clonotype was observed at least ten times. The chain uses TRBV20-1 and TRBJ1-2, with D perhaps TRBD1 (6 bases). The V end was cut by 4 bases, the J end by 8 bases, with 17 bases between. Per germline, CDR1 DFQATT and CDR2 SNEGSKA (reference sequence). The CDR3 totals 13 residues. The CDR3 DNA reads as TGCAGTGCTACCGACAGGACGGTACAGGGCTACACCTTC. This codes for CSATDRTVQGYTF.

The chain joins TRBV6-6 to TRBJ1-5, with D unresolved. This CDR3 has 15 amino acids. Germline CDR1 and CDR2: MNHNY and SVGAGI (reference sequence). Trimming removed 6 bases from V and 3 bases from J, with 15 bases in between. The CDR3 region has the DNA TGTGCCAGCAGCCAAGGGTTTCGGGTCAATCAGCCCCAGCATTTT. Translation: CASSQGFRVNQPQHF.

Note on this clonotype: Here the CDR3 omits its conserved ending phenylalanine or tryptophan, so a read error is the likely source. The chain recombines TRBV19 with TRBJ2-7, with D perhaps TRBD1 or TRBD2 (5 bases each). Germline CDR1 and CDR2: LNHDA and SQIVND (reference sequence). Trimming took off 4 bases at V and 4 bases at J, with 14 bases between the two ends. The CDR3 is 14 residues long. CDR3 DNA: TGTGCCAGTAGTAAGGGACGGGACCGATACGAGCAGTACCTC. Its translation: CASSKGRDRYEQYL.

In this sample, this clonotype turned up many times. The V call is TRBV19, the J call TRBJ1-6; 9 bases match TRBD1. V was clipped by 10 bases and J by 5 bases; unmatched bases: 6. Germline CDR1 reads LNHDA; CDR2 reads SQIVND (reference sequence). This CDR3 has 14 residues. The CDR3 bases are TGTGCCACGCTGGACAGGGGAGATAATTCACCCCTCCACTTT. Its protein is CATLDRGDNSPLHF.

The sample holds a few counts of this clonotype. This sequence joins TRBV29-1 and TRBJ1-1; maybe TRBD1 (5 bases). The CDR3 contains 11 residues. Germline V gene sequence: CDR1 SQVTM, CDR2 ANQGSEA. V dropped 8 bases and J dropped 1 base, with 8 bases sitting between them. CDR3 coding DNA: TGCAGCCGGCAGGGGAACACTGAAGCTTTCTTT. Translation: CSRQGNTEAFF.

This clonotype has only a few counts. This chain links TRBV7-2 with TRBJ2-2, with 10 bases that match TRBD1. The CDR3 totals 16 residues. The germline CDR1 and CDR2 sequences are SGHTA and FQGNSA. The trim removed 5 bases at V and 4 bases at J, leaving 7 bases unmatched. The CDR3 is CASSRPGQGFTGELFF. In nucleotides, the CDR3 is TGTGCCAGCAGCCGCCCGGGACAGGGGTTCACCGGGGAGCTGTTTTTT.

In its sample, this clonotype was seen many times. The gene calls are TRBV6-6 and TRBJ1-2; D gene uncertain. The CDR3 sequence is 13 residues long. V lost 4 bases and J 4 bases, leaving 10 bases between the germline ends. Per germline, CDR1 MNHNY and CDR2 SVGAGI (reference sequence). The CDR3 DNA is TGTGCCAGCAGTTCGGACGTAAGCTATGGCTACACCTTC. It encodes CASSSDVSYGYTF.

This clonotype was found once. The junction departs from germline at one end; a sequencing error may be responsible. This CDR3 reads CACSSPGTQYF. In DNA form, the CDR3 reads TGTGCCTGCAGCTCCCCTGGGACCCAGTACTTC. The V call is TRBV7-2, the J call TRBJ2-5, with D unclear. The CDR3 covers 11 residues. Germline CDR1 SGHTA, CDR2 FQGNSA.

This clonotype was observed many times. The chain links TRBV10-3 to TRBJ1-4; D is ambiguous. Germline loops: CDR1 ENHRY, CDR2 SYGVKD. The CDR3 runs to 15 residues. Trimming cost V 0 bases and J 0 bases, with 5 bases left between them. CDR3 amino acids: CAISESVATNEKLFF. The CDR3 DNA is TGTGCCATCAGTGAGTCGGTTGCAACTAATGAAAAACTGTTTTTT.

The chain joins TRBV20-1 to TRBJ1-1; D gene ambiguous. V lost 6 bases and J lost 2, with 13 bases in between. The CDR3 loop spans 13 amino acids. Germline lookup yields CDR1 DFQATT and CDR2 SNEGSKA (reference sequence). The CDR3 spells CSASGSLNTEAFF. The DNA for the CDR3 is TGCAGTGCCAGCGGGAGTCTCAACACTGAAGCTTTCTTT.

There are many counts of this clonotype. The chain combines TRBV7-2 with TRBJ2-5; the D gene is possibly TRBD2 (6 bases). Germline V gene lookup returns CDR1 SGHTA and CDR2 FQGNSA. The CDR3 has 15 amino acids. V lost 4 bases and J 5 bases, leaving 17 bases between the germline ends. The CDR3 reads CASSSFGTLQETQYF. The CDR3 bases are TGTGCCAGCAGCTCCTTCGGGACTTTGCAGGAGACCCAGTACTTC.

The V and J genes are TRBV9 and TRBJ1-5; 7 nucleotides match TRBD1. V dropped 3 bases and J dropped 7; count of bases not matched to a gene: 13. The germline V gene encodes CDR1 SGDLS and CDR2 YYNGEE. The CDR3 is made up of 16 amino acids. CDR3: CASSAGHNRGWQPQHF. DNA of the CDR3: TGTGCCAGCAGCGCCGGACACAACAGGGGATGGCAGCCCCAGCATTTT.

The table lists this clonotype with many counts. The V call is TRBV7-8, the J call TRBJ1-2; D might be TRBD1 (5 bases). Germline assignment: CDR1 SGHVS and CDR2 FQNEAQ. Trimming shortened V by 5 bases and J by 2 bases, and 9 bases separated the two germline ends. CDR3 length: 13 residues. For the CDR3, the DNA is TGTGCCAGCAGCGCCAGGGTAAACTATGGCTACACCTTC. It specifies CASSARVNYGYTF.

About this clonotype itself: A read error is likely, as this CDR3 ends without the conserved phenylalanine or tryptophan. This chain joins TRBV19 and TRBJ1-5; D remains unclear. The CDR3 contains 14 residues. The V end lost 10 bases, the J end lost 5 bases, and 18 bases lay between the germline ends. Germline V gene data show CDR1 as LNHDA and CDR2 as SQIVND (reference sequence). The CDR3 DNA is TGTGCCACCAGGCAGGAAGTCAGCTATCAGCCCCAGCATCTT. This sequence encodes CATRQEVSYQPQHL.

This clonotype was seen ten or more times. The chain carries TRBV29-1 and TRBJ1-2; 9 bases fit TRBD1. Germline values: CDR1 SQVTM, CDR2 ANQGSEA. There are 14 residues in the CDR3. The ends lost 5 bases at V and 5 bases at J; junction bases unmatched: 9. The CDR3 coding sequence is TGCAGCGTTTCCCGGACAGGGGACGGGTATGGCTACACCTTC. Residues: CSVSRTGDGYGYTF.

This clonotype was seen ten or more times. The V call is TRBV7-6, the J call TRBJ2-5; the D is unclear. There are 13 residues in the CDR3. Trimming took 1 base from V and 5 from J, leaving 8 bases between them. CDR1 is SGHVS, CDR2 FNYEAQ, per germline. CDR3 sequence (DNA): TGTGCCAGCAGCTTAGAGCTTCACGAGACCCAGTACTTC. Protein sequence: CASSLELHETQYF.

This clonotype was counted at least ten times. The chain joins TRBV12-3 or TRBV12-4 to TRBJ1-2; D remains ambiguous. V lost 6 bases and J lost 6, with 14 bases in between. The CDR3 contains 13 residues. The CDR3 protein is CASRLTSGDGYTF. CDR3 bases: TGTGCCAGCAGACTGACGAGCGGGGATGGCTACACCTTC.

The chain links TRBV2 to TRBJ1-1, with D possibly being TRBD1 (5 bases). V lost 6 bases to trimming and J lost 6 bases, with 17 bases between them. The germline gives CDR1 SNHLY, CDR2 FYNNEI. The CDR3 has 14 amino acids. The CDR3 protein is CASSVEQGRAEAFF. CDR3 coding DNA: TGTGCCAGCAGCGTTGAGCAGGGAAGGGCTGAAGCTTTCTTT.